The source of this TCR beta chain is a study of blood T cell repertoires in COVID-19. Study information: Spain, Italy and the United States supplied samples that represented acute and convalescent COVID-19. From T cells, B-cell-depleted T cells, or PBMCs came the material, which was cDNA or gDNA.

As handled by the study authors: Estimates of nucleated cell counts were drawn from the amplification of reference gene primers. TCRdb's table, derived via immunoSEQ multiplex PCR, lists solely in-frame clones and lacks some. The V and J calls and clone size were taken over from that table, and D and trimming were inferred from the DNA. The data contain tens of thousands of clones, around 80% of them singletons. Germline CDR1 LNHDA, CDR2 SQIVND (reference sequence). The length of the CDR3 is 15 residues. Unmatched junction bases numbered 9, after V lost 5 bases and J lost 10 bases. This chain connects TRBV19 to TRBJ1-6; TRBD1 matches at 9 bases. The TCR originated in a man aged 70-80 years with acute or convalescent COVID-19. Sequenced: peripheral blood. CDR3 sequence (DNA): TGTGCCAGTAGTGGATCACAGGGGGCAAACTCACCCCTCCACTTT. Translated, it gives CASSGSQGANSPLHF.